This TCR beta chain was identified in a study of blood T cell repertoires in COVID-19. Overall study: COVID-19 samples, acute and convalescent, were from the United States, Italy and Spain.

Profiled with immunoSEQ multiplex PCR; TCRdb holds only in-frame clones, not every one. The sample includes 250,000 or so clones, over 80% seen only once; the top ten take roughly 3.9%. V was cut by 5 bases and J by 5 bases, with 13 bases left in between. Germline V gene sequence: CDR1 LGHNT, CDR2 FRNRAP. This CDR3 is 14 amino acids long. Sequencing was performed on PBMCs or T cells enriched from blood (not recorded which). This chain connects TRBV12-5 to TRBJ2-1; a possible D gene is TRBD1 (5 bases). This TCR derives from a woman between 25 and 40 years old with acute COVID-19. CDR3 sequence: CASGQGVNDNEQFF. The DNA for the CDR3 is TGTGCTAGTGGTCAGGGTGTCAATGACAATGAGCAGTTCTTC.